This entry features one T cell receptor (beta chain) sequence. Germline V lookup: CDR1 MNHEY, CDR2 SVGAGI. The CDR3 runs 14 residues. The V and J ends lost 6 bases and 6 bases respectively, with 15 bases between them. Under the authors' procedure: Reference gene primers were amplified, and this amplification served to estimate nucleated cell counts. Profiling relied on immunoSEQ multiplex PCR, and the TCRdb table lists in-frame clones only, not all of them. Clonal size and the V and J genes are those of that table, whereas D and trimming came from the DNA. Of 20,000 to 25,000 clones in the sample, around 90% were seen once. This sample is part of a study of blood T cell repertoires in COVID-19. Overall study: Spain, Italy and the United States supplied samples that represented acute and convalescent COVID-19. PBMCs, B-cell-depleted T cells, or T cells were the source of the cDNA or gDNA that made up the material.

The rearrangement links TRBV6-5 to TRBJ2-1; D is perhaps TRBD1 (6 bases). The sample was peripheral blood. This clonotype originated in a woman of 80 years or more with active COVID-19. In DNA form, the CDR3 reads TGTGCCAGCAGCCCAGGGGTTTTGGTCAATGAGCAGTTCTTC. This sequence encodes CASSPGVLVNEQFF.